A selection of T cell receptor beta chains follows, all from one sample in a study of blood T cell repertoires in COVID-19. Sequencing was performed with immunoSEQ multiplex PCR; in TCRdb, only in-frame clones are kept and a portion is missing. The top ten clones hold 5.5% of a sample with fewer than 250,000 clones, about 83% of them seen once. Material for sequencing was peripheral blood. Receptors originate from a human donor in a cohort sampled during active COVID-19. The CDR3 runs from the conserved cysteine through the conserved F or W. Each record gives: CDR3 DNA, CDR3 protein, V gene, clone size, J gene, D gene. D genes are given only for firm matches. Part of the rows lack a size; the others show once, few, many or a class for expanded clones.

TGTGCCAGCAGCGTAGAGGTTGGGACTAGCGGGACGGGTGAGCAGTTCTTC	CASSVEVGTSGTGEQFF	TRBV9	-	TRBJ2-1	TRBD2
TGTGCCAGCAGATATATCGACACTGAAGCTTTCTTT	CASRYIDTEAFF	TRBV5-8	-	TRBJ1-1	-
TGTGCCAGCAGGTCTTCTAGCGATCAAGAGACCCAGTACTTC	CASRSSSDQETQYF	TRBV5-4	once	TRBJ2-5	-
TGTGCCAGCAGCTTAACCGCCCCGACAGGGTCAGATACGCAGTATTTT	CASSLTAPTGSDTQYF	TRBV7-3	-	TRBJ2-3	TRBD1
TGTGCCAGCAGCTCGTCTAGCGGGGTACTTAATGAGCAGTTCTTC	CASSSSSGVLNEQFF	TRBV11-2	-	TRBJ2-1	TRBD2
TGCGCCAGCAGCTACTCCGGGACAGATAACACCGGGGAGCTGTTTTTT	CASSYSGTDNTGELFF	TRBV4-1	-	TRBJ2-2	TRBD1
TGTGCCAGCAGCTTAGCACCCTCTAGACAGTCCGGGGAGCTGTTTTTT	CASSLAPSRQSGELFF	TRBV7-9	-	TRBJ2-2	-
TGTGCCAGCTCACCCGAGAACTATGGCTACACCTTC	CASSPENYGYTF	TRBV18	-	TRBJ1-2	-
TGCGCCAGCAGCTCTCACACAGGGGGCGCGGATGAAAAACTGTTTTTT	CASSSHTGGADEKLFF	TRBV5-1	-	TRBJ1-4	TRBD1
TGTGCCAGCAGCCCTAGGACAGGGTATAACACCGGGGAGCTGTTTTTT	CASSPRTGYNTGELFF	TRBV16	-	TRBJ2-2	TRBD1
TGTGCCACCTCCGGAAGGGGGCCTAACTATGGCTACACCTTC	CATSGRGPNYGYTF	TRBV24-1	few	TRBJ1-2	TRBD1